This section outlines one T cell receptor beta chain sequence together with its context. What it binds is not known. The sample is drawn from a study of shared clonotypes between healthy human individuals. Produced via immunoSEQ multiplex PCR; TCRdb's table is partial and in-frame only. Of some 200,000 clones listed, approximately 70% were seen once; the top ten hold more than 9%. V gave up 4 bases and J gave up 0 bases, with 11 bases separating them. In germline, CDR1 is SQVTM, CDR2 ANQGSEA. The CDR3 has 14 amino acids. Study results and limitations: Researchers sampled only blood; tissue repertoires likely differ. Among non-shared clonotypes, generation probabilities were lower than among those shared by all four donors.

Material: memory CD4+ T cells sorted from blood. Noted subset: CD45RA-negative fraction. This chain uses TRBV29-1 with TRBJ2-3; no firm D call. The receptor was derived from a man aged 25 to 40 in good health. The CDR3 DNA reads TGCAGCGTTGTACGGCACCCTAGCACAGATACGCAGTATTTT. It yields the protein CSVVRHPSTDTQYF.